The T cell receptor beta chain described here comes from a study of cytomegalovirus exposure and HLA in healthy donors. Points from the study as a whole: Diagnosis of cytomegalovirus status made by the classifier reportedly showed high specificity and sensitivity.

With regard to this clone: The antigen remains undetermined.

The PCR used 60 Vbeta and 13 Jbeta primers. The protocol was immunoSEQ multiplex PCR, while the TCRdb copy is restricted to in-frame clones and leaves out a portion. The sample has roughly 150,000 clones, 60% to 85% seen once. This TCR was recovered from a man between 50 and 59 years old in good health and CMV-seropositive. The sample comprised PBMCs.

The CDR3 reads CASSLGQGARAGLNNEQFF. The CDR3 region has the DNA TGCGCCAGCAGCTTGGGACAGGGGGCCAGAGCGGGTCTCAACAATGAGCAGTTCTTC. The V and J genes are TRBV5-1 and TRBJ2-1, with 10 nucleotides matching TRBD1. Per germline, CDR1 SGHRS and CDR2 YFSETQ. After removal of 0 bases from V and 5 bases from J, the junction contained 14 bases not matched to a gene. CDR3 length equals 19 residues.